This T cell receptor beta chain was identified during a study of cytomegalovirus exposure and HLA in healthy donors. In the PCR, 60 Vbeta and 13 Jbeta primers were used. Some clones are missing from TCRdb's copy, which holds only in-frame ones; the method was immunoSEQ multiplex PCR. The repertoire consists of approximately 85,000 clones, with 75% to 85% occurring once and the leading ten covering less than 40%. There are 16 residues in the CDR3. From germline, CDR1 is SGHAT and CDR2 FQNNGV. The V and J ends lost 1 base and 7 bases, in that order; junction bases with no gene match: 7. The receptor was isolated from a man aged 50 or older in good health and CMV-seropositive. The chain employs TRBV11-2 and TRBJ1-4, with TRBD1 matching over 9 bases. Source material: PBMCs. This chain's CDR3 is CASSLGAGTGLEKLFF. The CDR3 DNA follows: TGTGCCAGCAGCTTAGGGGCTGGGACAGGGCTTGAAAAACTGTTTTTT.